What follows are 32 T cell receptor beta chains derived from one specimen sequenced in a study of CD4+ T cells in melanoma. Libraries were prepared by immunoSEQ multiplex PCR; TCRdb keeps only in-frame clonotypes and omits some of them. The sample shows over 10,000 clones, about three quarters of them seen only once. Sequencing was performed on cells from a culture (not recorded whether cultured in vitro). The receptors were sampled from a human donor with melanoma.

Written as DNA, the CDR3 is TGTGCCAGCAGTCGACCGCAGGAACGTGAAGCTTTCTTT. Its protein product is CASSRPQEREAFF. The chain couples TRBV27 to TRBJ1-1; no reliable D call. CDR3 length: 13 amino acids. Looked up from germline, CDR1 is MNHEY and CDR2 is SMNVEV (reference sequence). The V and J ends lost 5 bases and 7 bases respectively, with 14 bases between them.

The sample holds one count of this clone. The chain uses TRBV9 and TRBJ1-2; 9 bases match TRBD1. Germline lookup yields CDR1 SGDLS and CDR2 YYNGEE. This CDR3 has 13 amino acids. V was pared by 3 bases and J by 4 bases, with 1 base of the junction left unmatched. CDR3 sequence (DNA): TGTGCCAGCAGCGCGGACAGGGGCTATGGCTACACCTTC. Translating it yields CASSADRGYGYTF. The entire variable domain, with the rest obtained from reference TRBV9 and TRBJ1-2, is as follows: DSGVTQTPKHLITATGQRVTLRCSPRSGDLSVYWYQQSLDQGLQFLIQYYNGEERAKGNILERFSAQQFPDLHSELNLSSLELGDSALYFCASSADRGYGYTFGSGTRLTVV.

The sample holds a few counts of this clone. The chain links TRBV29-1 to TRBJ2-2, with 9 bases fitting TRBD1. V gave up 4 bases and J gave up 3 bases; unmatched junction bases: 3. This CDR3 has 14 residues. Germline CDR1 and CDR2: SQVTM and ANQGSEA. CDR3 bases: TGCAGCGTTGCCCGGACAGGGGACACCGGGGAGCTGTTTTTT. Its translation: CSVARTGDTGELFF.

The V call is TRBV5-1, the J call TRBJ1-4; 9 nucleotides align to TRBD1. V lost 4 bases and J lost 8; bases outside the gene matches: 12. Germline lookup yields CDR1 SGHRS and CDR2 YFSETQ. This CDR3 has 16 residues. CDR3 in amino acids: CASSRLGGTGSEKLFF. In DNA, the CDR3 is TGCGCCAGCAGCCGACTTGGTGGGACAGGGTCCGAAAAACTGTTTTTT.

This clone was seen a few times. The chain uses TRBV30 and TRBJ1-1; 8 positions match TRBD1. Per germline, CDR1 GTSNPN and CDR2 SVGIG (reference sequence). The V and J ends lost 5 bases and 4 bases, in that order; junction bases with no gene match: 6. This CDR3 comprises 13 residues. This CDR3 is CAWDRGSTTEAFF. CDR3 sequence (DNA): TGTGCCTGGGACAGGGGTTCGACCACTGAAGCTTTCTTT.

The chain is built from TRBV9 and TRBJ2-6, with unresolved D. Trimming took 0 bases from V and 6 from J, leaving 13 bases between them. The CDR3 contains 16 residues. CDR1 SGDLS and CDR2 YYNGEE come from the germline V gene. The CDR3 sequence: CASSVAPTLLANVLTF. The CDR3 nucleotides read TGTGCCAGCAGCGTAGCTCCTACGCTCTTGGCCAACGTCCTGACTTTC. The entire variable domain, with the rest obtained from reference TRBV9 and TRBJ2-6, is as follows: DSGVTQTPKHLITATGQRVTLRCSPRSGDLSVYWYQQSLDQGLQFLIQYYNGEERAKGNILERFSAQQFPDLHSELNLSSLELGDSALYFCASSVAPTLLANVLTFGAGSRLTVL.

This chain connects TRBV4-1 to TRBJ1-6; no reliable D call. V was cut by 0 bases and J by 7 bases, with 7 bases left in between. Germline CDR1 reads MGHRA; CDR2 reads YSYEKL. The CDR3 has 14 amino acids. The CDR3 loop reads CASSQDYGNSPLHF. DNA of the CDR3: TGCGCCAGCAGCCAAGATTATGGGAATTCACCCCTCCACTTT.

The rearrangement joins TRBV5-1 to TRBJ1-3; D gene ambiguous. Looked up from germline, CDR1 is SGHRS and CDR2 is YFSETQ. Deletions cut 0 bases from V and 4 bases from J, with 11 bases between. This CDR3 has 15 amino acids. DNA of the CDR3: TGCGCCAGCAGCTTGGATACCTCCCTGGGAAACACCATATATTTT. Translation gives CASSLDTSLGNTIYF.

This clone was picked up a small number of times. The chain is built from TRBV2 and TRBJ2-1, with D uncertain. V lost 6 bases, J lost 0 bases, and 12 bases lay in between. This CDR3 comprises 15 residues. Germline V gives CDR1 SNHLY, CDR2 FYNNEI. CDR3 coding DNA: TGTGCCAGCAGCCCTCGGGCTGACTCCTACAATGAGCAGTTCTTC. Protein product: CASSPRADSYNEQFF.

Only one count was recorded for this clone. This chain connects TRBV15 to TRBJ1-3, with D unclear. Germline CDR1 reads LNHNV; CDR2 reads YYDKDF (reference sequence). Trimming shortened V by 5 bases and J by 2 bases, and 7 bases separated the two germline ends. CDR3 length: 13 amino acids. The CDR3 DNA is TGTGCCACCAGCCCAGAAGCTGGAAACACCATATATTTT. Translating gives CATSPEAGNTIYF.

The chain carries TRBV6-5 and TRBJ1-1, with D unresolved. Germline CDR1 and CDR2: MNHEY and SVGAGI. The CDR3 contains 14 residues. Trimming left V 3 bases short and J 1 base short, with 9 bases between. The chain's CDR3 is CASSYPGRNTEAFF. CDR3 in DNA: TGTGCCAGCAGTTATCCGGGGAGGAACACTGAAGCTTTCTTT.

The rearrangement links TRBV2 to TRBJ1-2; 9 nucleotides align to TRBD1. The CDR3 covers 13 residues. J gave up 4 bases and V 4 bases, and 1 base lay outside the gene matches. The germline gives CDR1 SNHLY, CDR2 FYNNEI. The CDR3 is CASSAGQGYGYTF. DNA of the CDR3: TGTGCCAGCAGTGCGGGACAGGGCTATGGCTACACCTTC.

The CDR3 loop is CASSREVATTEAFF. In nucleotides, the CDR3 is TGTGCCAGCTCGAGAGAGGTAGCGACCACTGAAGCTTTCTTT. The chain carries TRBV6-1 and TRBJ1-1; D remains ambiguous. The ends were cut back, 8 bases at V and 4 bases at J, with 17 bases in the middle. The CDR3 is 14 amino acids. Germline CDR1 and CDR2: MNHNS and SASEGT.

The J gene is TRBJ1-1, the V gene TRBV7-9, with D perhaps matching TRBD1 (6 bases). The CDR3 is made up of 14 amino acids. Deletions cut 6 bases from V and 0 bases from J, with 11 bases between. Germline values: CDR1 SEHNR, CDR2 FQNEAQ (reference sequence). The CDR3 loop reads CASSRGGLNTEAFF. In DNA, the CDR3 is TGTGCCAGCAGTCGTGGGGGCTTGAACACTGAAGCTTTCTTT.

The chain couples TRBV4-1 to TRBJ2-7; unclear D gene. In germline, CDR1 is MGHRA, CDR2 YSYEKL. The CDR3 is 14 residues long. Trimming cost V 0 bases and J 1 base, with 7 bases left between them. CDR3 protein: CASSQDGLSYEQYF. The CDR3 DNA reads as TGCGCCAGCAGCCAAGACGGGTTATCCTACGAGCAGTACTTC.

The CDR3 nucleotides read TGCGCCAGCAGCTTAGACGGGGTGACTTGGACAGATACGCAGTATTTT. Amino acids: CASSLDGVTWTDTQYF. The V gene is TRBV5-1, the J gene TRBJ2-3; D might be TRBD2 (5 bases). Germline lookup yields CDR1 SGHRS and CDR2 YFSETQ. The CDR3 has 16 amino acids. V lost 2 bases and J lost 3, with 16 bases in between.

Only one count was recorded for this clone. This chain joins TRBV4-1 and TRBJ2-1; the match to TRBD2 covers 16 bases. The V and J ends lost 4 bases and 7 bases, in that order; junction bases with no gene match: 13. The CDR3 runs to 19 residues. From germline, CDR1 is MGHRA and CDR2 YSYEKL. CDR3 in DNA: TGCGCCAGCAGCCGGACGGGACTAGCGGGGGGGCCAGGTTGGAATGAGCAGTTCTTC. Encoded protein: CASSRTGLAGGPGWNEQFF.

J is TRBJ1-6 and V is TRBV2, with D unresolved. V was cut by 5 bases and J by 13 bases, with 15 bases left in between. CDR1 SNHLY and CDR2 FYNNEI come from the germline V gene. The CDR3 contains 13 residues. The CDR3 sequence: CASSSALGFPLHF. In nucleotides, the CDR3 is TGTGCCAGCAGTTCGGCCCTCGGGTTCCCCCTCCACTTT.

This clone turned up a few times. This sequence joins TRBV7-9 and TRBJ2-2; TRBD2 matches at 7 bases. V shed 6 bases, J shed 7 bases, and the junction held 8 bases outside the gene matches. CDR1 and CDR2 from the germline V gene are SEHNR and FQNEAQ (reference sequence). The CDR3 extends over 14 amino acids. The CDR3 loop reads CASRSGGSDGELFF. CDR3 sequence (DNA): TGTGCCAGCAGGTCGGGGGGTAGCGACGGGGAGCTGTTTTTT.

The chain combines TRBV4-2 with TRBJ2-1, with 8 positions matching TRBD2. V lost 5 bases to trimming and J lost 9 bases; unmatched junction nucleotides: 9. Germline V gene lookup returns CDR1 LGHNA and CDR2 YNFKEQ. The CDR3 totals 14 residues. Written as DNA, the CDR3 is TGTGCCAGCAGCTTGGTCCGGGGGGGCCTTGAGCAGTTCTTC. Residues: CASSLVRGGLEQFF.

J is TRBJ1-1 and V is TRBV7-8; D ambiguous. The length of the CDR3 is 14 residues. V lost 3 bases and J lost 2, with 10 bases in between. Germline lookup yields CDR1 SGHVS and CDR2 FQNEAQ. As DNA, the CDR3 is TGTGCCAGCAGCTTCAGTATCGGCAACACTGAAGCTTTCTTT. Protein sequence: CASSFSIGNTEAFF.

The chain carries TRBV15 and TRBJ1-2, with 7 bases that match TRBD1. V lost 3 bases to trimming and J lost 6 bases; unmatched junction nucleotides: 10. The CDR3 contains 15 residues. From germline, CDR1 is LNHNV and CDR2 YYDKDF (reference sequence). CDR3 amino acids: CATSSLDRVGNGYTF. The CDR3 DNA follows: TGTGCCACCAGCAGCCTAGACAGGGTCGGAAATGGCTACACCTTC.

This clone has only a few counts. The chain couples TRBV14 to TRBJ1-2; D is unclear. The CDR3 sequence is 13 residues long. Trimming cost V 3 bases and J 4 bases, with 9 bases left between them. Germline V gene sequence: CDR1 SGHDN, CDR2 FVKESK. As DNA, the CDR3 is TGTGCCAGCAGCCACGGCCCCACCTATGGCTACACCTTC. This codes for CASSHGPTYGYTF.

The J gene is TRBJ1-2, the V gene TRBV11-2; D is possibly TRBD1 (5 bases). V was pared by 5 bases and J by 6 bases, with 13 bases between. Germline assignment: CDR1 SGHAT and CDR2 FQNNGV. The CDR3 runs to 13 residues. Here the CDR3 DNA reads TGTGCCAGCAGCCCTAGCAGGGAGGATGGCTACACCTTC. Translated, it gives CASSPSREDGYTF.

The chain recombines TRBV30 with TRBJ1-6; TRBD1 matches 7 bases. V lost 1 base, J lost 9 bases, and 6 bases stayed unmatched. Looked up from germline, CDR1 is GTSNPN and CDR2 is SVGIG (reference sequence). CDR3 length: 14 residues. CDR3 protein: CAWSGGRGSSPLHF. The CDR3 region has the DNA TGTGCCTGGAGTGGGGGCAGGGGGTCTTCACCCCTCCACTTT.

This clone has just one count. V usage is TRBV4-2 and J usage is TRBJ2-7; 10 bases line up with TRBD2. Losses at the gene ends were 1 base for V and 9 bases for J; bases not matched to a gene: 9. Germline lookup yields CDR1 LGHNA and CDR2 YNFKEQ. This CDR3 comprises 15 residues. CDR3 DNA: TGTGCCAGCAGCCAAGTGATAGCGGGGGGTGCCTGGCAGTACTTC. Its protein product is CASSQVIAGGAWQYF.

The gene calls are TRBV30 and TRBJ2-5; TRBD1 might be the D (6 bases). V was clipped by 2 bases and J by 4 bases, with 11 bases between them. The germline gives CDR1 GTSNPN, CDR2 SVGIG (reference sequence). CDR3 size: 13 residues. CDR3 coding DNA: TGTGCCTGGAGTAGCACAGGGCGAGAGACCCAGTACTTC. Translating gives CAWSSTGRETQYF.

This clone was seen a few times. The rearrangement links TRBV19 to TRBJ1-2; no clear D gene. The CDR3 consists of 13 residues. Germline V gene sequence: CDR1 LNHDA, CDR2 SQIVND (reference sequence). Trimming took 7 bases from V and 7 from J, leaving 16 bases between them. The chain's CDR3 is CASTLEGRGGYTF. The CDR3 coding sequence is TGTGCCAGTACCCTAGAGGGCCGTGGTGGCTACACCTTC.

The chain combines TRBV19 with TRBJ2-7, with D tentatively TRBD2 (5 bases). Deletions cut 4 bases from V and 7 bases from J, with 8 bases between. There are 11 residues in the CDR3. Germline V gene data show CDR1 as LNHDA and CDR2 as SQIVND (reference sequence). As DNA, the CDR3 is TGTGCCAGTAGTAACCGCGGGGAGCAGTACTTC. Amino acid sequence: CASSNRGEQYF.

The CDR3 protein is CASSLVGATTDTQYF. The CDR3 nucleotides read TGTGCCAGCAGCTTAGTCGGGGCTACCACAGATACGCAGTATTTT. The chain recombines TRBV11-1 with TRBJ2-3; D possibly matches TRBD1 or TRBD2 (5 bases each). The V and J ends lost 1 base and 2 bases respectively, with 10 bases between them. Germline V lookup: CDR1 SGHAT, CDR2 FQDESV (reference sequence). CDR3 length equals 15 residues.

This sequence joins TRBV5-1 and TRBJ2-5; D unclear. The CDR3 runs 15 residues. The ends were cut back, 0 bases at V and 5 bases at J, with 14 bases in the middle. Germline CDR1 is SGHRS and CDR2 is YFSETQ. The CDR3 region has the DNA TGCGCCAGCAGCTTGGCTCCCATTACGGCCGAGACCCAGTACTTC. The encoded protein is CASSLAPITAETQYF.

This rearrangement joins TRBV6-6 to TRBJ1-3; D not resolved. The germline gives CDR1 MNHNY, CDR2 SVGAGI (reference sequence). This CDR3 comprises 15 residues. Trimming took off 2 bases at V and 0 bases at J, with 8 bases between the two ends. CDR3 in DNA: TGTGCCAGCAGTTACGGAGGGAGCTCTGGAAACACCATATATTTT. It specifies CASSYGGSSGNTIYF.